Below are 27 T cell receptor beta chains sequenced from a single sample in a study of blood T cell repertoires in COVID-19. Data came from immunoSEQ multiplex PCR; TCRdb stores just in-frame clones and leaves some out. The sample yields 140,000 to 150,000 clones, 81% seen once. Sequencing was performed on peripheral blood. The receptor set was obtained from a human donor in a cohort sampled during active COVID-19.

The chain combines TRBV2 with TRBJ2-7, with D possibly being TRBD1 (6 bases). Germline V gene sequence: CDR1 SNHLY, CDR2 FYNNEI. This CDR3 is built from 14 residues. V lost 6 bases to trimming and J lost 2 bases, with 14 bases between them. CDR3 sequence (DNA): TGTGCCAGCAGGGGACACAGGGACCCCTACGAGCAGTACTTC. Translating gives CASRGHRDPYEQYF.

V and J are TRBV5-6 and TRBJ2-7; D perhaps matches TRBD1 (5 bases). Germline CDR1 is SGHDT and CDR2 is YYEEEE. The CDR3 totals 15 residues. V shed 3 bases and J shed 3 bases, with 16 bases lying between them. Here the CDR3 reads CASSWAGQGDYEQYF. Written as DNA, the CDR3 is TGTGCCAGCAGCTGGGCAGGACAAGGAGACTACGAGCAGTACTTC.

This clone has just one count. The chain couples TRBV13 to TRBJ2-3, with 12 positions matching TRBD2. Germline V gives CDR1 PRHDT, CDR2 FYEKMQ (reference sequence). This CDR3 has 16 amino acids. Trimming removed 4 bases from V and 6 bases from J; junction bases left unmatched: 8. The CDR3 here is CASSSRTSGTYDTQYF. Here the CDR3 DNA reads TGTGCCAGCAGCTCCCGGACTAGCGGGACTTATGATACGCAGTATTTT. The whole variable domain, remainder taken from reference TRBV13 and TRBJ2-3, is AAGVIQSPRHLIKEKRETATLKCYPIPRHDTVYWYQQGPGQDPQFLISFYEKMQSDKGSIPDRFSAQQFSDYHSELNMSSLELGDSALYFCASSSRTSGTYDTQYFGPGTRLTVL.

The CDR3 loop reads CASSEATARNTEAFF. The CDR3 coding sequence is TGTGCCAGCAGTGAAGCTACAGCCCGTAACACTGAAGCTTTCTTT. The gene calls are TRBV25-1 and TRBJ1-1; unclear D gene. Germline V gene sequence: CDR1 MGHDK, CDR2 SYGVNS. The CDR3 has 15 residues. The germline V and J ends were trimmed by 2 bases and 2 bases, with 12 bases remaining between them.

The rearrangement uses TRBV27 and TRBJ1-1, with D perhaps TRBD1 (5 bases). The length of the CDR3 is 13 residues. Germline V gives CDR1 MNHEY, CDR2 SMNVEV (reference sequence). The ends were cut back, 2 bases at V and 10 bases at J, with 14 bases in the middle. CDR3 DNA: TGTGCCAGCAGTTTACGCCAGGGCGTGGTAGCTTTCTTT. This gives the protein CASSLRQGVVAFF.

This chain connects TRBV3-1 (or the pseudogene TRBV3-2) to TRBJ2-7, with 7 bases matching TRBD1. The V and J ends lost 0 bases and 3 bases, in that order; junction bases with no gene match: 5. Germline CDR1 is LGHDT and CDR2 is YNNKEL (reference sequence). The CDR3 is made up of 15 amino acids. This chain's CDR3 is CASSQDSGQHYEQYF. The CDR3 DNA is TGTGCCAGCAGCCAAGACTCGGGACAGCACTACGAGCAGTACTTC.

The chain has TRBV7-8 and TRBJ2-3, with D possibly matching TRBD2 (7 bases). The CDR3 is made up of 15 amino acids. Trimming took off 4 bases at V and 3 bases at J, with 14 bases between the two ends. Germline V gives CDR1 SGHVS, CDR2 FQNEAQ. The CDR3 nucleotides are TGTGCCAGCAGCTGGGGGGGGCTGGGTACAGATACGCAGTATTTT. Protein sequence: CASSWGGLGTDTQYF.

This chain uses TRBV9 with TRBJ2-5; D is perhaps TRBD1 (5 bases). Germline values: CDR1 SGDLS, CDR2 YYNGEE. The CDR3 contains 13 residues. The V end lost 2 bases, the J end lost 1 base, and 6 bases lay between the germline ends. The CDR3 region has the DNA TGTGCCAGCAGCGTCGACAGCCAAGAGACCCAGTACTTC. Translation: CASSVDSQETQYF.

The chain couples TRBV7-3 to TRBJ2-7; tentatively, D is TRBD2 (6 bases). Trimming removed 3 bases from V and 2 bases from J, with 14 bases in between. Germline CDR1 SGHTA, CDR2 FQGTGA. The CDR3 runs to 15 residues. The CDR3 DNA is TGTGCCAGCAGCTTTGGGGCGGGACCAGCCTACGAGCAGTACTTC. As protein: CASSFGAGPAYEQYF. The entire variable domain, with the rest obtained from reference TRBV7-3 and TRBJ2-7, is as follows: GAGVSQTPSNKVTEKGKYVELRCDPISGHTALYWYRQSLGQGPEFLIYFQGTGAADDSGLPNDRFFAVRPEGSVSTLKIQRTERGDSAVYLCASSFGAGPAYEQYFGPGTRLTVT.

This clone was seen a few times. The J gene is TRBJ2-1, the V gene TRBV6-5, with 9 bases identical to TRBD2. V lost 1 base, J lost 10 bases, and 2 bases stayed unmatched. Per the germline V gene, CDR1 is MNHEY and CDR2 is SVGAGI. The CDR3 contains 13 residues. CDR3 nucleotide sequence: TGTGCCAGCAGTTACTTAGCGGGAGTAGAGCAGTTCTTC. Translation gives CASSYLAGVEQFF.

A few counts support this clone. The chain links TRBV7-9 to TRBJ2-1; TRBD2 aligns across 9 bases. Germline trimming cut 6 bases from V and 7 bases from J; bases unmatched to any gene: 4. CDR1 is SEHNR, CDR2 FQNEAQ, per germline (reference sequence). The CDR3 loop spans 13 amino acids. CDR3 residues: CASSASGTNEQFF. CDR3 sequence (DNA): TGTGCCAGCAGTGCTAGCGGGACGAATGAGCAGTTCTTC.

The rearrangement joins TRBV5-4 to TRBJ2-7; 9 nucleotides align to TRBD2. There are 16 residues in the CDR3. Germline V CDR1 and CDR2: SGHNT, YYREEE (reference sequence). Trimming cost V 4 bases and J 5 bases; bases outside gene matches: 13. As DNA, the CDR3 is TGTGCCAGCAGCCGAGACTTCGGGACTAGCAGGCACGAGCAGTACTTC. Protein product: CASSRDFGTSRHEQYF. Full variable domain (rest looked up from reference TRBV5-4 and TRBJ2-7): ETGVTQSPTHLIKTRGQQVTLRCSSQSGHNTVSWYQQALGQGPQFIFQYYREEENGRGNFPPRFSGLQFPNYSSELNVNALELDDSALYLCASSRDFGTSRHEQYFGPGTRLTVT.

V gene TRBV5-1 combines with J gene TRBJ2-1, with 7 bases matching TRBD1. The germline gives CDR1 SGHRS, CDR2 YFSETQ. The CDR3 is 15 amino acids. With V trimmed by 0 bases and J by 5 bases, 5 bases remained unmatched. The DNA of the CDR3 is TGCGCCAGCAGCTTGGAGGGGGCTCAGGACAATGAGCAGTTCTTC. It yields the protein CASSLEGAQDNEQFF. Complete variable domain (other parts from reference TRBV5-1 and TRBJ2-1): KAGVTQTPRYLIKTRGQQVTLSCSPISGHRSVSWYQQTPGQGLQFLFEYFSETQRNKGNFPGRFSGRQFSNSRSEMNVSTLELGDSALYLCASSLEGAQDNEQFFGPGTRLTVL.

The chain joins TRBV7-9 to TRBJ2-7, with 7 bases identical to TRBD2. V shed 1 base and J 3 bases; nucleotides not matched to a gene: 6. The germline V gene encodes CDR1 SEHNR and CDR2 FQNEAQ (reference sequence). The length of the CDR3 is 15 residues. The CDR3 sequence: CASSLVGGRGYEQYF. The CDR3 bases are TGTGCCAGCAGCTTAGTCGGCGGGAGAGGCTACGAGCAGTACTTC.

The chain uses TRBV6-2 or TRBV6-3 and TRBJ2-7; D may be TRBD1 (5 bases). CDR3 length: 17 residues. Trimming shortened V by 2 bases and J by 4 bases, and 21 bases separated the two germline ends. Germline V gene data show CDR1 as MNHEY and CDR2 as SVGEGT. The CDR3 sequence: CASSYNLPQGRAYEQYF. Here the CDR3 DNA reads TGTGCCAGCAGTTACAATCTACCCCAGGGAAGGGCGTACGAGCAGTACTTC.

V usage is TRBV5-5 and J usage is TRBJ2-2; 9 bases match TRBD1. CDR1 is SGHKS and CDR2 is YYEKEE in the germline V gene (reference sequence). The CDR3 consists of 18 residues. V shed 1 base and J 5 bases; nucleotides not matched to a gene: 12. The CDR3 nucleotides read TGTGCCAGCAGCTTGCAGTACAGGGGGCAGCGGGGAACCGGGGAGCTGTTTTTT. It encodes CASSLQYRGQRGTGELFF. Filled out from reference TRBV5-5 and TRBJ2-2, the complete variable domain reads DAGVTQSPTHLIKTRGQQVTLRCSPISGHKSVSWYQQVLGQGPQFIFQYYEKEERGRGNFPDRFSARQFPNYSSELNVNALLLGDSALYLCASSLQYRGQRGTGELFFGEGSRLTVL.

This clone was counted between two and nine times. V and J are TRBV13 and TRBJ2-3, with TRBD2 identical over 12 bases. CDR3 length equals 16 residues. Germline V CDR1 and CDR2: PRHDT, FYEKMQ (reference sequence). Losses at the gene ends were 8 bases for V and 2 bases for J; bases not matched to a gene: 8. This CDR3 reads CASLTRTSGTTDTQYF. The CDR3 DNA sequence: TGTGCCAGCCTAACCAGGACTAGCGGGACCACAGATACGCAGTATTTT.

The V call is TRBV7-2, the J call TRBJ1-2; 8 bases agree with TRBD1. The CDR3 extends over 13 amino acids. Germline trimming cut 5 bases from V and 4 bases from J; bases unmatched to any gene: 3. CDR1 and CDR2 (germline): SGHTA, FQGNSA. The DNA for the CDR3 is TGTGCCAGCAGCCGGGACAGGACCTATGGCTACACCTTC. It codes for CASSRDRTYGYTF.

The chain joins TRBV4-1 to TRBJ2-7; D gene uncertain. Per germline, CDR1 MGHRA and CDR2 YSYEKL. CDR3 length equals 14 residues. V was trimmed by 0 bases and J by 3 bases, leaving 9 bases between them. In DNA, the CDR3 is TGCGCCAGCAGCCAAGATATGTGGAGCTACGAGCAGTACTTC. It specifies CASSQDMWSYEQYF.

The V call is TRBV29-1, the J call TRBJ2-3; D is possibly TRBD1 (6 bases). Between the trimmed V and J ends, which lost 7 bases and 2 bases, there was a span of 28 bases. Looked up from germline, CDR1 is SQVTM and CDR2 is ANQGSEA. This CDR3 is 18 amino acids long. The CDR3, as DNA: TGCAGCGCCCCAAAACCGAGGAAAACCGGGACACACACAGATACGCAGTATTTT. It yields the protein CSAPKPRKTGTHTDTQYF.

This chain joins TRBV5-4 and TRBJ2-7; 7 bases fit TRBD2. Unmatched junction bases numbered 10, after V lost 2 bases and J lost 2 bases. CDR1 is SGHNT and CDR2 is YYREEE in the germline V gene (reference sequence). This CDR3 contains 16 residues. The CDR3 DNA follows: TGTGCCAGCAGCTTTCGATGGCCTAGCGGAGCCTACGAGCAGTACTTC. Translating it yields CASSFRWPSGAYEQYF.

This chain links TRBV6-5 with TRBJ1-4; 10 positions agree with TRBD1. The V segment lost 3 bases and the J segment 6 bases; nucleotides outside the gene matches: 4. Per germline, CDR1 MNHEY and CDR2 SVGAGI. The CDR3 sequence is 15 residues long. Here the CDR3 DNA reads TGTGCCAGCAGTTATCGACAGGGGGCAGATGAAAAACTGTTTTTT. Translated, it gives CASSYRQGADEKLFF.

J is TRBJ1-6 and V is TRBV5-4; 7 nucleotides match TRBD1. V gave up 0 bases and J gave up 10 bases; unmatched junction bases: 4. This CDR3 has 14 amino acids. CDR1 SGHNT and CDR2 YYREEE come from the germline V gene (reference sequence). This CDR3 is CASSLGTGESPLHF. The CDR3 DNA sequence: TGTGCCAGCAGCTTGGGAACAGGGGAATCACCCCTCCACTTT.

CDR3 in DNA: TGTGCCACCAGTGATTTTATCCAGTCAGATACGCAGTATTTT. This codes for CATSDFIQSDTQYF. J is TRBJ2-3 and V is TRBV24-1; D is ambiguous. This CDR3 region has 14 residues. Per germline, CDR1 KGHDR and CDR2 SFDVKD. Trimming stripped 1 base from V and 4 bases from J, with 8 bases between.

J is TRBJ2-7 and V is TRBV6-4; 14 bases are shared with TRBD2. The CDR3 is 14 residues long. V lost 7 bases, J lost 5 bases, and 4 bases stayed unmatched. CDR1 is MRHNA and CDR2 is SNTAGT in the germline V gene. In DNA form, the CDR3 reads TGTGCCAGCACCGGGACTAGCGGGAGTAACGAGCAGTACTTC. As protein: CASTGTSGSNEQYF.

The CDR3, as DNA: TGTGCCAGCAGCACGAGGACTAGCGGCCCCACCGGGGAGCTGTTTTTT. Translation: CASSTRTSGPTGELFF. The V and J genes are TRBV7-2 and TRBJ2-2; 10 positions match TRBD2. Trimming cost V 5 bases and J 4 bases; bases outside gene matches: 7. Germline values: CDR1 SGHTA, CDR2 FQGNSA. The CDR3 contains 16 residues.

In its sample, this clone was seen once. The chain employs TRBV3-1 (or the pseudogene TRBV3-2) and TRBJ2-7; possible D gene TRBD2, 6 bases. The germline CDR1 and CDR2 sequences are LGHDT and YNNKEL (reference sequence). V gave up 3 bases and J gave up 6 bases, with 12 bases separating them. This CDR3 region has 13 residues. The CDR3 coding sequence is TGTGCCAGCAGCCAGATGACTAGTAGCGAGCAGTACTTC. This sequence encodes CASSQMTSSEQYF.